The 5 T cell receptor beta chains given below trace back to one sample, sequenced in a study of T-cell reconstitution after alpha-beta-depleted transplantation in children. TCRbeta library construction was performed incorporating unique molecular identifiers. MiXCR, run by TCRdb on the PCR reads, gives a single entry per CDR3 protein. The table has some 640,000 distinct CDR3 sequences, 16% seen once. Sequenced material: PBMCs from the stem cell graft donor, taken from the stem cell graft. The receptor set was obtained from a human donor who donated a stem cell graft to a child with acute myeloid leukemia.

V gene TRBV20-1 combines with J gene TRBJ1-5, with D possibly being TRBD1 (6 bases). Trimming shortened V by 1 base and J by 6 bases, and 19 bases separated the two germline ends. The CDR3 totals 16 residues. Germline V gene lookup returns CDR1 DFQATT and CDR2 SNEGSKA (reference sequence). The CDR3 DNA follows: TGCAGTGCTAGAGGCCGGGGTCAGGGGTATTTTCAGCCCCAGCATTTT. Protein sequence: CSARGRGQGYFQPQHF.

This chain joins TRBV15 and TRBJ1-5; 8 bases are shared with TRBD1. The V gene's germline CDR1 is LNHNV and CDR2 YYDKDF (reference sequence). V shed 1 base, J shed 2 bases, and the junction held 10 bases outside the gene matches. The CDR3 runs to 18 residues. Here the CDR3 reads CATSRVGQGFPGNQPQHF. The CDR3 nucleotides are TGTGCCACCAGCAGAGTCGGACAGGGTTTCCCAGGCAATCAGCCCCAGCATTTT.

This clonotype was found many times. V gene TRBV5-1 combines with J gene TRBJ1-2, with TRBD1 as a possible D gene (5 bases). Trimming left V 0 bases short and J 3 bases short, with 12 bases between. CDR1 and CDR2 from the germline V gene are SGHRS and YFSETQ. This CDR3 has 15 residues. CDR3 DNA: TGCGCCAGCAGCTTGGCTCAGGGCCGAGACTATGGCTACACCTTC. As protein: CASSLAQGRDYGYTF.

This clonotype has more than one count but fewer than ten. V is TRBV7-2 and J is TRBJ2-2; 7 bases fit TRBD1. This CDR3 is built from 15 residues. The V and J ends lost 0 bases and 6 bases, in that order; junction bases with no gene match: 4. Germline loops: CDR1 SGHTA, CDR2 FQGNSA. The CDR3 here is CASSLATGIAGELFF. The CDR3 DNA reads TGTGCCAGCAGCTTAGCGACAGGGATTGCCGGGGAGCTGTTTTTT.

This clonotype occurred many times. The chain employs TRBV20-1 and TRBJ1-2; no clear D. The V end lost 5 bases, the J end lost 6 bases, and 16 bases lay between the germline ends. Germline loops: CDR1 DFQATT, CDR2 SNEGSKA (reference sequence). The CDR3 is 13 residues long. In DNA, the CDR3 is TGCAGTGCTCTCGGGCCAGAGGTGGATGGCTACACCTTC. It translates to CSALGPEVDGYTF.